This T cell receptor (beta chain) originates from a study of cytomegalovirus exposure and HLA in healthy donors. Study results and limitations: Rare sequences made up most TCRs, while some public TCRs were found in many donors. Subsequent analysis of the 110 or so validation repertoires found a tendency for first-cohort TCR clusters to co-occur.

This CDR3 has 19 amino acids. Assay used: immunoSEQ multiplex PCR; TCRdb lists only in-frame clones, some missing. The sample has about 130,000 clones, about 80% seen once. This clone came up a few times. As yet, its antigen is unknown. This TCR derives from a man aged 25-45 years in good health and CMV-seropositive. This rearrangement joins TRBV21-1 to TRBJ2-2; the table gives TRBD2 as D, unverified against the DNA. TRBV21-1 counts as a pseudogene. The sample was PBMCs. The CDR3 is CASTLFDAEEFENTGELFF. DNA for the CDR3: TGTGCCAGCACCCTCTTCGATGCAGAGGAATTTGAGAACACCGGGGAGCTGTTTTTT.